This T cell receptor (beta chain) is from a study of T cells in localized non-small cell lung cancer (dated by TCRdb to between 2020 and 2021). Notes on the research overall: The study examined T cell repertoires in under 300 patients with early-stage NSCLC and compared tumors with uninvolved tumor-adjacent lungs. The cohort consisted of 200 to 300 treatment-naive NSCLC patients whose localized lung tumors had been resected. The mean age of the NSCLC patients was about 70 years, with 120 to 150 men and about a hundred women.

Overall study results and their limits: Higher blood T cell density associated with longer overall survival, while higher adjacent-lung clonality associated with shorter survival. Of the top 100 tumor clones, a median of around 57 were detected in paired uninvolved adjacent lung; 28 were also among that lung's top 100. Uninvolved tumor-adjacent lung showed the highest T cell clonality, higher than tumor, which suggests more focused antigenic responses in the uninvolved tumor-adjacent lung. Because of the exploratory design, TCR variables were selected using unadjusted p-values without false-discovery rate correction. Because multi-region tumor sequencing was not done, intratumor heterogeneity could not be ruled out.

At diagnosis, peripheral blood, uninvolved tumor-adjacent lung and tumor were collected and were preserved as a mix of fresh-frozen and FFPE material. Blood samples were analyzed as peripheral blood mononuclear cells for TCR repertoire profiling. The immunoSEQ Assay was used to sequence TCR beta CDR3 regions from DNA. In the authors' own workflow: To compute T cell density, TCR beta template counts were normalized to usable DNA, which was estimated by amplifying housekeeping genes. Using the preseqR package, richness was estimated by extrapolating to 120,000 templates for tissue samples and 400,000 templates for PBMC samples. Clonality was defined by subtracting Pielou's evenness from one. Tissue-enriched TCRs were identified through differential abundance testing performed on productive amino-acid clonotypes, with a minimum total count of 5 and an alpha of 0.1. The Jaccard Index and the Morisita Overlap Index were used to measure how much the repertoires overlapped between compartments. GLIPH clustered TCR beta CDR3s with public tetramer-defined viral CDR3s; viral motifs required at least three viral sequences plus V-gene enrichment. This immuneACCESS table, as held by TCRdb, lists in-frame sequences with V and J called but not all clones. Of the missing ones, under half trace to an unresolved V gene in checked studies; the others have no known cause. That table is the source of V, J and clone size, and D and trimming were worked out from the DNA. This sample holds around 39,000 clones; about 87% were observed only once. The ten largest clonotypes hold 2.5% to 3% of the sample.

This clone was seen only a few times. No cognate antigen has been identified for it. The input lacks base qualities; no much larger clone sits a single base away. From the germline V gene (reference sequence), CDR1 is LNHDA and CDR2 is SQIVND. V loses 4 bases at its end and J loses 5 bases; junction bases beyond the gene matches: 16. Its CDR3 holds 17 amino acids, cysteine through phenylalanine. Only the CDR3 region is kept as DNA, spanning 51 bases read in frame from base 1. This specimen was peripheral blood, taken before any cancer treatment. This sequence uses TRBV19 and TRBJ1-2, with TRBD1 identical over 7 junction bases. This sequence originates from a woman between 40 and 69 years old with stage I lung adenocarcinoma. The CDR3 amino acid sequence is: CASSNPYRQGMGYGYTF. The DNA sequence reads TGTGCCAGTAGTAACCCCTACAGACAGGGAATGGGGTATGGCTACACCTTC.